The rows below give T cell receptor beta chains drawn from one sample of a study of neurological immune-mediated disorders. Each CDR3 protein is one row after TCRdb ran MiXCR on the 5' RACE reads. The repertoire has about 36,000 distinct CDR3 sequences, approximately 10% of them found once; the top ten carry approximately 7%. What was sequenced was PBMCs. These receptors all stem from a woman younger than 45 with HTLV-1-associated myelopathy (HAM/TSP). The CDR3 runs from the conserved cysteine through the conserved F or W. D genes are given only for firm matches. A clone size is listed for some rows: how often the clone was seen (once, few, many), or a class if it is expanded.

v_gene	d_gene	abundance	j_gene	CDR3aa	CDR3nt
TRBV11-3	TRBD2	NA	TRBJ2-3	CASSTSGGTDTQYF	TGTGCCAGCAGTACTAGCGGGGGGACAGATACGCAGTATTTT
TRBV3-1	NA	NA	TRBJ2-6	CAISQDGTITGANVLTF	TGTGCCATCAGCCAAGATGGGACAATCACTGGGGCCAACGTCCTGACTTTC
TRBV20-1	NA	many	TRBJ2-3	CSTGQMVDTQYF	TGCAGTACCGGTCAGATGGTAGATACGCAGTATTTT
TRBV20-1	NA	many	TRBJ2-7	CSARSEYYEQYF	TGCAGTGCTAGGTCGGAATACTACGAGCAGTACTTC
TRBV7-2	NA	many	TRBJ2-5	CASSLKAVGETQYF	TGTGCCAGCAGCCTCAAGGCAGTCGGAGAGACCCAGTACTTC
TRBV5-1	NA	many	TRBJ2-1	CASSARTGNLGNEQFF	TGCGCCAGCAGCGCACGTACAGGGAATCTGGGCAATGAGCAGTTCTTC
TRBV20-1	TRBD2	many	TRBJ2-3	CSARDVGGGGTTQYF	TGCAGTGCTAGAGATGTCGGGGGGGGCGGTACTACGCAGTATTTT
TRBV29-1	TRBD1	many	TRBJ1-5	CSVGQGTQPQHF	TGCAGCGTTGGACAGGGTACTCAGCCCCAGCATTTT
TRBV12-3/TRBV12-4	NA	many	TRBJ1-2	CASSLRSGTYGYTF	TGTGCCAGCAGTCTTCGGTCTGGTACCTATGGCTACACCTTC
TRBV19	TRBD2	NA	TRBJ2-1	CASSIRLAGSHEQFF	TGTGCCAGTAGTATCAGACTAGCGGGTTCCCATGAGCAGTTCTTC
TRBV14	TRBD1	many	TRBJ2-1	CASSQRGRGQGPYNEQFF	TGTGCCAGCAGCCAAAGGGGGCGCGGACAGGGTCCCTACAATGAGCAGTTCTTC
TRBV5-1	TRBD1	many	TRBJ1-1	CASSLDRGWTEAFF	TGCGCCAGCAGCTTGGACAGGGGGTGGACTGAAGCTTTCTTT
TRBV20-1	NA	medium-sized	TRBJ2-2	CSARDGGKDTGELFF	TGCAGTGCTAGAGATGGGGGGAAGGACACCGGGGAGCTGTTTTTT
TRBV5-4	NA	many	TRBJ1-1	CASSPPGVSGRNTEAFF	TGTGCCAGCAGCCCTCCTGGGGTGTCAGGCCGAAACACTGAAGCTTTCTTT
TRBV2	NA	many	TRBJ1-3	CASSDGVVGNTIYF	TGTGCCAGCAGTGACGGGGTAGTTGGAAACACCATATATTTT
TRBV3-1	NA	many	TRBJ2-6	CASSQYSGANVLTF	TGTGCCAGCAGCCAATACTCTGGGGCCAACGTCCTGACTTTC
TRBV5-1	NA	many	TRBJ2-7	CASSLEGGRTYEQYF	TGCGCCAGCAGCTTGGAAGGGGGTAGAACCTACGAGCAGTACTTC
TRBV20-1	NA	many	TRBJ1-1	CSARDGARMNTEAFF	TGCAGTGCTAGAGATGGTGCGCGAATGAACACTGAAGCTTTCTTT
TRBV12-3/TRBV12-4	NA	many	TRBJ1-2	CASKDRSYGYTF	TGTGCCAGCAAAGACAGATCCTATGGCTACACCTTC
TRBV24-1	NA	many	TRBJ2-1	CATRDYSYNEQFF	TGTGCCACCAGGGACTACTCCTACAATGAGCAGTTCTTC
TRBV7-2	NA	many	TRBJ1-5	CASSTVGGISNQPQHF	TGTGCCAGCAGTACCGTGGGAGGGATCAGCAATCAGCCCCAGCATTTT
TRBV6-4	TRBD2	many	TRBJ2-3	CASGGGEGADTQYF	TGTGCCAGCGGCGGCGGGGAGGGCGCAGATACGCAGTATTTT
TRBV18	TRBD1	NA	TRBJ1-1	CASSSTGDTEAFF	TGTGCCAGCTCATCGACAGGGGACACTGAAGCTTTCTTT
TRBV20-1	TRBD2	many	TRBJ2-2	CSARGGGATGELFF	TGCAGTGCTAGGGGCGGGGGGGCAACCGGGGAGCTGTTTTTT
TRBV20-1	NA	NA	TRBJ2-2	CGAPRQRGTGEPFF	TGCGGAGCTCCACGGCAGAGAGGTACCGGGGAGCCGTTTTTT
TRBV5-6	NA	many	TRBJ1-5	CASSLGSRNQPQHF	TGTGCCAGCAGCTTGGGGTCGCGCAATCAGCCCCAGCATTTT
TRBV18	TRBD1	many	TRBJ2-1	CASSPGQGVDGEQFF	TGTGCCAGCTCACCGGGACAGGGGGTTGATGGTGAGCAGTTCTTC
TRBV7-2	NA	many	TRBJ2-2	CASSNTGNTGELFF	TGTGCCAGCAGCAACACAGGGAACACCGGGGAGCTGTTTTTT
TRBV20-1	TRBD1	many	TRBJ2-3	CSATQGARDTQYF	TGCAGTGCCACACAGGGGGCGCGAGATACGCAGTATTTT
TRBV20-1	NA	many	TRBJ1-3	CSAELGTSGNTIYF	TGCAGTGCCGAGCTAGGCACCTCTGGAAACACCATATATTTT
TRBV5-1	NA	NA	TRBJ2-1	CASSLLRQNEQFF	TGCGCCAGCAGCTTGCTCAGACAGAATGAGCAGTTCTTC
TRBV7-9	NA	many	TRBJ1-6	CASSAEQGSPLHF	TGTGCCAGCAGCGCCGAACAGGGATCACCCCTCCACTTT
TRBV20-1	TRBD1	many	TRBJ1-1	CSARKTGPMNTEAFF	TGCAGTGCTAGAAAGACAGGGCCGATGAACACTGAAGCTTTCTTT
TRBV2	TRBD1	many	TRBJ2-1	CASRRGTGRMEQFF	TGTGCCAGCAGACGCGGGACAGGGCGGATGGAGCAGTTCTTC
TRBV7-3	TRBD1	NA	TRBJ2-3	CASSPSDRGRFTDTQYF	TGTGCCAGCAGCCCTTCGGACAGGGGGCGCTTTACAGATACGCAGTATTTT
TRBV27	TRBD2	many	TRBJ2-1	CAARSGGAYNEQFF	TGTGCCGCCCGAAGCGGGGGGGCCTACAATGAGCAGTTCTTC
TRBV27	NA	many	TRBJ1-2	CASSGPTGGHNYGYTF	TGTGCCAGCAGTGGTCCTACCGGGGGCCATAACTATGGCTACACCTTC
TRBV29-1	TRBD1	many	TRBJ1-1	CSDQRGGQGAKTEAFF	TGCAGCGACCAAAGAGGGGGACAGGGGGCGAAGACTGAAGCTTTCTTT
TRBV20-1	TRBD2	many	TRBJ2-3	CSAREASGGARYTQYF	TGCAGTGCTAGAGAGGCTAGCGGGGGGGCCAGATATACGCAGTATTTT
TRBV5-1	NA	many	TRBJ1-4	CASRDSASEKLFF	TGCGCCAGCAGGGACTCAGCAAGTGAAAAACTGTTTTTT
TRBV29-1	NA	many	TRBJ2-7	CSVDWDGTYEQYF	TGCAGCGTCGATTGGGACGGCACCTACGAGCAGTACTTC
TRBV5-1	NA	many	TRBJ2-3	CASSLSGFSTDTQYF	TGCGCCAGCAGCTTGAGTGGGTTTAGCACAGATACGCAGTATTTT